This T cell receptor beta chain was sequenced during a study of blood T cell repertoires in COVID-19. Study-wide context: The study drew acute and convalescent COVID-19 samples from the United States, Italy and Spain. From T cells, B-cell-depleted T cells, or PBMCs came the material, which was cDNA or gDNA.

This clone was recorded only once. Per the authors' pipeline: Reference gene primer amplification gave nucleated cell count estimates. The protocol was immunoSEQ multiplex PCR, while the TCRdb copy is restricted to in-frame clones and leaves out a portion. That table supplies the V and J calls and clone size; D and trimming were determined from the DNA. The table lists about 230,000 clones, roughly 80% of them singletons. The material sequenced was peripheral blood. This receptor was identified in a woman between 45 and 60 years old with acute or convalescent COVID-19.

The DNA for the CDR3 is TGTGCCAGCAGCCCGACCCGGGTCGCTAACTATGGCTACACCTTC. It codes for CASSPTRVANYGYTF. The chain joins TRBV7-2 to TRBJ1-2, with D hard to call. The CDR3 extends over 15 amino acids. Per germline, CDR1 SGHTA and CDR2 FQGNSA. Trimming left V 5 bases short and J 0 bases short, with 13 bases between.